A single sample gave rise to the 16 T cell receptor beta chains below, sequenced in a study of T-cell reconstitution after alpha-beta-depleted transplantation in children. Unique molecular identifiers tagged the TCRbeta library. TCRdb re-derived calls from the PCR reads in MiXCR, one entry per CDR3 protein. The sample records approximately 240,000 distinct CDR3 sequences, 11% being singletons. Sequencing used PBMCs, obtained before TCRalphabeta/CD19-depleted stem cell transplant. Receptor source: a child under two years old with acute myeloid leukemia, due to receive a stem cell transplant.

There are many counts of this clonotype. This chain joins TRBV5-5 and TRBJ2-7; 8 positions match TRBD1. The CDR3 runs 15 residues. The V segment lost 2 bases and the J segment 1 base; nucleotides outside the gene matches: 5. CDR1 SGHKS and CDR2 YYEKEE come from the germline V gene (reference sequence). This CDR3 reads CASSFDRGVSYEQYF. The CDR3 DNA follows: TGTGCCAGCAGCTTCGACAGGGGAGTGTCCTACGAGCAGTACTTC.

This clonotype was counted at least ten times. This chain links TRBV11-3 with TRBJ2-2; D not certain. The CDR3 is 16 residues long. Germline V lookup: CDR1 SGHNT, CDR2 YENEEA. Trimming shortened V by 11 bases and J by 4 bases, and 23 bases separated the two germline ends. In nucleotides, the CDR3 is TGTGCCTCCGCCTCATCTGACACAAAGTCCACCGGGGAGCTGTTTTTT. Its translation is CASASSDTKSTGELFF. Variable domain in full (rest from reference TRBV11-3 and TRBJ2-2): EAGVVQSPRYKIIEKKQPVAFWCNPISGHNTLYWYLQNLGQGPELLIRYENEEAVDDSQLPKDRFSAERLKGVDSTLKIQPAELGDSAVYLCASASSDTKSTGELFFGEGSRLTVL.

J is TRBJ1-5 and V is TRBV25-1; D uncertain. The CDR3 covers 13 residues. V gave up 1 base and J gave up 6 bases, with 7 bases separating them. Germline lookup yields CDR1 MGHDK and CDR2 SYGVNS. The CDR3 sequence is CASSEWGGQPQHF. In DNA, the CDR3 is TGTGCCAGCAGTGAATGGGGAGGTCAGCCCCAGCATTTT.

This clonotype was found many times. V and J are TRBV24-1 and TRBJ2-7; D perhaps matches TRBD1 (5 bases). The CDR3 has 14 residues. Germline-derived CDR1 and CDR2 are KGHDR and SFDVKD. Trimming cost V 8 bases and J 4 bases, with 17 bases left between them. The CDR3 reads CATTSTEPPYEQYF. CDR3 sequence (DNA): TGTGCCACCACATCGACAGAACCGCCTTACGAGCAGTACTTC.

This clonotype was counted at least ten times. This sequence joins TRBV12-3 or TRBV12-4 and TRBJ1-2; D uncertain. CDR3 size: 14 residues. The V end lost 1 base, the J end lost 7 bases, and 13 bases lay between the germline ends. CDR3 sequence reads: CASSLGGGLTGYTF. DNA for the CDR3: TGTGCCAGCAGTTTAGGAGGAGGATTAACTGGCTACACCTTC.

The table lists this clonotype with many counts. The gene calls are TRBV14 and TRBJ2-5; no clear D. The germline V gene encodes CDR1 SGHDN and CDR2 FVKESK. The V and J ends lost 0 bases and 3 bases respectively, with 8 bases between them. The CDR3 sequence is 14 residues long. CDR3 sequence (DNA): TGTGCCAGCAGCCAAGATCGAGTAAAAGAGACCCAGTACTTC. The encoded protein is CASSQDRVKETQYF.

This clonotype was detected ten times or more. This chain uses TRBV12-3 or TRBV12-4 with TRBJ2-1; TRBD2 matches 7 bases. CDR3 length: 16 residues. J lost 2 bases, V lost 8 bases, and 12 bases had no gene match. CDR3 nucleotides: TGTGCCAGCCTCCCCCGACTAGCCCTAACCTACAATGAGCAGTTCTTC. Protein sequence: CASLPRLALTYNEQFF.

Points on this clonotype: Lacking the conserved final phenylalanine or tryptophan, this CDR3 likely reflects a read error. The chain employs TRBV20-1 and TRBJ1-1, with no clear D. With 4 bases removed from V and 1 base from J, the gap between germline ends came to 7 bases. This CDR3 region has 12 residues. Germline CDR1 reads DFQATT; CDR2 reads SNEGSKA (reference sequence). CDR3: CSATEQNTEAFS. In DNA, the CDR3 is TGCAGTGCTACCGAACAGAACACTGAAGCTTTCTCT.

This clonotype was recorded many times. This chain connects TRBV5-1 to TRBJ2-3, with 7 bases that match TRBD1. The CDR3 consists of 13 residues. Germline V gene data show CDR1 as SGHRS and CDR2 as YFSETQ. Losses at the gene ends were 8 bases for V and 4 bases for J; bases not matched to a gene: 7. CDR3 nucleotide sequence: TGCGCCAGTCACCGACAGGGAGCAGATACGCAGTATTTT. It yields the protein CASHRQGADTQYF.

In its sample, this clonotype was seen many times. V and J are TRBV28 and TRBJ2-6, with a possible D match to TRBD1 (7 bases). The CDR3 runs 20 residues. V lost 3 bases, J lost 0 bases, and 21 bases lay in between. Germline loops: CDR1 MDHEN, CDR2 SYDVKM. CDR3 DNA sequence: TGTGCCAGCAGTTTGGGATCGGAGGGGGCGTTCGTCTCTGGGGCCAACGTCCTGACTTTC. This translates into CASSLGSEGAFVSGANVLTF.

This clonotype was counted ten times or more. The genes are TRBV12-3 or TRBV12-4 and TRBJ2-3; maybe TRBD2 (6 bases). V was clipped by 1 base and J by 0 bases, with 8 bases between them. CDR3 length equals 15 residues. CDR3 protein: CASSLGGGSTDTQYF. The CDR3 DNA is TGTGCCAGCAGTTTAGGTGGGGGGAGCACAGATACGCAGTATTTT.

About this clonotype itself: Since a much larger clone is just one base distant, this may be a read error. V gene TRBV28 combines with J gene TRBJ1-2; D remains unclear. CDR3 length: 14 amino acids. Germline V gene data show CDR1 as MDHEN and CDR2 as SYDVKM. The CDR3 region has the DNA TGTGCCAGCAGTCCCCCGGGGTCGAACTATGGCTGCACCTTC. Protein: CASSPPGSNYGCTF.

This clonotype was recorded many times. This sequence joins TRBV20-1 and TRBJ2-1; 14 bases are a match to TRBD2. The V and J ends lost 4 bases and 3 bases, in that order; junction bases with no gene match: 5. Germline CDR1 and CDR2: DFQATT and SNEGSKA (reference sequence). There are 16 residues in the CDR3. The CDR3 is CSAKGLAGGVYNEQFF. DNA of the CDR3: TGCAGTGCTAAAGGACTAGCGGGGGGTGTCTACAATGAGCAGTTCTTC.

About this clonotype itself: The junction differs from germline at one of its ends, possibly a read error. The rearrangement links TRBV20-1 to TRBJ2-1; the match to TRBD2 covers 9 bases. The CDR3 totals 16 residues. Germline CDR1 reads DFQATT; CDR2 reads SNEGSKA (reference sequence). The CDR3 sequence is CCARDRVREGYNEQFF. The CDR3 coding sequence is TGCTGTGCTAGAGATCGGGTGCGGGAGGGGTACAATGAGCAGTTCTTC.

This clonotype was observed many times. This sequence joins TRBV7-2 and TRBJ2-1; 7 nucleotides match TRBD2. V gave up 5 bases and J gave up 9 bases; unmatched junction bases: 13. The CDR3 sequence is 15 residues long. Germline V CDR1 and CDR2: SGHTA, FQGNSA. The CDR3 DNA follows: TGTGCCAGCAGCCGAACCGGGACTATAACCCCTGAGCAGTTCTTC. This codes for CASSRTGTITPEQFF.

This clonotype was observed at least ten times. The V gene is TRBV20-1, the J gene TRBJ2-7, with 9 bases matching TRBD2. In germline, CDR1 is DFQATT, CDR2 SNEGSKA (reference sequence). This CDR3 spans 15 amino acids. V shed 0 bases and J 2 bases; nucleotides not matched to a gene: 5. This CDR3 is CSAREPTSGPYEQYF. The CDR3 DNA reads as TGCAGTGCTAGAGAACCGACTAGCGGTCCCTACGAGCAGTACTTC.